The 32 T cell receptor beta chains below all came from one sample that was sequenced in a study of cytomegalovirus exposure and HLA in healthy donors. Both 60 Vbeta primers and 13 Jbeta primers went into the PCR. This table comes from immunoSEQ multiplex PCR, and its TCRdb copy is limited to in-frame clones, with some not included. Of 150,000 to 180,000 clones in the sample, nearly 80% were seen once. Sequencing was done on a sample of PBMCs. These receptors were obtained from a man younger than 40 in good health and CMV-seropositive.

This clone appeared a single time. This rearrangement joins TRBV9 to TRBJ1-3; D is possibly TRBD1 (5 bases). Germline V gene data show CDR1 as SGDLS and CDR2 as YYNGEE. The CDR3 consists of 12 residues. The V and J ends lost 2 bases and 14 bases respectively, with 14 bases between them. The CDR3 protein is CASSVSGAELYF. DNA of the CDR3: TGTGCCAGCAGCGTTAGTGGGGCAGAACTATATTTT.

The genes are TRBV27 and TRBJ2-1; TRBD1 is a possible D gene (6 bases). Germline V gene data show CDR1 as MNHEY and CDR2 as SMNVEV (reference sequence). This CDR3 has 12 residues. V was cut by 7 bases and J by 6 bases, with 10 bases left in between. The DNA for the CDR3 is TGTGCCAGCAAAGGACAGAGCAATGAGCAGTTCTTC. Translation gives CASKGQSNEQFF.

V usage is TRBV4-1 and J usage is TRBJ2-2; TRBD1 is a possible D gene (5 bases). CDR1 is MGHRA, CDR2 YSYEKL, per germline. This CDR3 spans 17 amino acids. Trimming removed 1 base at V and 4 bases at J, with 16 bases between. CDR3 coding DNA: TGCGCCAGCAGCCAAGCCGCAGGGCTGTTCGGCACCGGGGAGCTGTTTTTT. This gives the protein CASSQAAGLFGTGELFF.

This rearrangement joins TRBV6-1 to TRBJ2-5; D gene ambiguous. This CDR3 is built from 11 residues. With 5 bases removed from V and 4 bases from J, the gap between germline ends came to 5 bases. From germline, CDR1 is MNHNS and CDR2 SASEGT. CDR3 amino acids: CASSLLETQYF. In DNA, the CDR3 is TGTGCCAGCAGTCTTTTAGAGACCCAGTACTTC.

The V call is TRBV2, the J call TRBJ2-3; 7 bases agree with TRBD2. Looked up from germline, CDR1 is SNHLY and CDR2 is FYNNEI. Losses at the gene ends were 6 bases for V and 2 bases for J; bases not matched to a gene: 5. The CDR3 consists of 14 residues. The CDR3: CASSPSGNTDTQYF. The CDR3 DNA sequence: TGTGCCAGCAGCCCTAGCGGAAACACAGATACGCAGTATTTT.

The rearrangement joins TRBV6-5 to TRBJ2-5, with TRBD1 identical over 7 bases. Matching the DNA end better, TRBJ2-7 makes the J call doubtful. The CDR3 is 14 amino acids. In germline, CDR1 is MNHEY, CDR2 SVGAGI. The CDR3 bases are TGTGCCAGCAGATCTCGACAGGGACCCTACGAGCAGTACTTC. It is translated as CASRSRQGPYEQYF.

V gene TRBV18 combines with J gene TRBJ2-3; D is possibly TRBD1 (6 bases). Trimming removed 3 bases at V and 5 bases at J, with 18 bases between. The CDR3 extends over 16 amino acids. Germline V gene lookup returns CDR1 KGHSH and CDR2 LQKENI. CDR3 nucleotides: TGTGCCAGCTCACCCTATAGGACAGAACGGGTAGATACGCAGTATTTT. The encoded protein is CASSPYRTERVDTQYF.

In its sample, this clone was seen once. The chain combines TRBV7-8 with TRBJ2-7; a weak D match, TRBD1 (8 bases). The length of the CDR3 is 15 residues. The germline V and J ends were trimmed by 6 bases and 6 bases, with 21 bases remaining between them. In germline, CDR1 is SGHVS, CDR2 FQNEAQ. The CDR3 spells CASRKQGGGLREQYF. As DNA, the CDR3 is TGTGCCAGCAGAAAACAGGGGGGGGGCCTCCGCGAGCAGTACTTC.

This chain connects TRBV5-4 to TRBJ2-5; no reliable D call. Trimming pared 1 base from V and 5 bases from J, leaving 9 bases between. The germline gives CDR1 SGHNT, CDR2 YYREEE (reference sequence). The CDR3 consists of 13 residues. DNA of the CDR3: TGTGCCAGCAGCTTGCTCCTTTCCGAGACCCAGTACTTC. It codes for CASSLLLSETQYF.

V usage is TRBV9 and J usage is TRBJ2-7; 8 positions agree with TRBD1. This CDR3 region has 18 residues. CDR1 and CDR2 from the germline V gene are SGDLS and YYNGEE. After removal of 4 bases from V and 5 bases from J, the junction contained 20 bases not matched to a gene. This CDR3 reads CASSPPTSSESGGHEQYF. In DNA form, the CDR3 reads TGTGCCAGCAGCCCTCCCACGAGCTCAGAATCAGGGGGCCACGAGCAGTACTTC.

J is TRBJ2-1 and V is TRBV28; 7 positions agree with TRBD2. Trimming took 2 bases from V and 2 from J; bases not matched to a gene: 6. This CDR3 has 16 amino acids. Germline-derived CDR1 and CDR2 are MDHEN and SYDVKM. CDR3 in amino acids: CASSLMAGETYNEQFF. In DNA form, the CDR3 reads TGTGCCAGCAGTTTAATGGCGGGAGAAACCTACAATGAGCAGTTCTTC.

This chain connects TRBV28 to TRBJ1-2; TRBD1 might be the D (6 bases). CDR1 and CDR2 from the germline V gene are MDHEN and SYDVKM. With 2 bases removed from V and 1 base from J, the gap between germline ends came to 8 bases. There are 14 residues in the CDR3. CDR3 amino acids: CASSLGQSNYGYTF. CDR3 DNA: TGTGCCAGCAGTTTAGGACAGAGTAACTATGGCTACACCTTC.

This clone turned up a few times. V usage is TRBV29-1 and J usage is TRBJ2-7; D not resolved. Germline lookup yields CDR1 SQVTM and CDR2 ANQGSEA. The CDR3 loop spans 13 amino acids. The V end was cut by 6 bases, the J end by 0 bases, with 12 bases between. CDR3 residues: CSVLTYSSYEQYF. The CDR3 DNA reads as TGCAGCGTCCTCACTTATAGCTCCTACGAGCAGTACTTC.

The chain couples TRBV28 to TRBJ1-3, with 7 bases lining up with TRBD1. The CDR3 totals 13 residues. With V trimmed by 8 bases and J by 4 bases, 5 bases remained unmatched. CDR1 is MDHEN and CDR2 is SYDVKM in the germline V gene. In DNA, the CDR3 is TGTGCCAGCGCGACAGGGTCGGGAAACACCATATATTTT. Translating it yields CASATGSGNTIYF.

The J gene is TRBJ1-1, the V gene TRBV5-1; 8 bases align to TRBD1. With 1 base clipped from V and 1 base from J, the junction kept 3 bases outside the gene matches. This CDR3 spans 15 amino acids. CDR1 and CDR2 from the germline V gene are SGHRS and YFSETQ. CDR3 coding DNA: TGCGCCAGCAGCTTGTTTCAGGGGGCGAACACTGAAGCTTTCTTT. Translated: CASSLFQGANTEAFF.

This clone was found a few times. The rearrangement joins TRBV5-6 to TRBJ2-3, with a possible D match to TRBD1 (7 bases). The CDR3 is made up of 18 amino acids. Trimming left V 0 bases short and J 0 bases short, with 17 bases between. Germline loops: CDR1 SGHDT, CDR2 YYEEEE. In DNA, the CDR3 is TGTGCCAGCAGCTTGGGGGGGGCGTCAGGGGGGAGCACAGATACGCAGTATTTT. Protein sequence: CASSLGGASGGSTDTQYF.

To note about this clone: A junction boundary mismatches the germline segment, possibly from a read error. The chain couples TRBV7-7 to TRBJ2-1; TRBD2 agrees at 12 bases. Germline-derived CDR1 and CDR2 are SSHAT and FNYEAQ (reference sequence). CDR3 length equals 15 residues. The CDR3 reads CASSHGTSGYNEQFF. The CDR3 coding sequence is TGTGCTAGCAGCCACGGGACTAGCGGGTACAATGAGCAGTTCTTC. The full variable domain, with the rest looked up from reference TRBV7-7 and TRBJ2-1, is GAGVSQSPRYKVTKRGQDVTLRCDPISSHATLYWYQQALGQGPEFLTYFNYEAQPDKSGLPSDRFSAERPEGSISTLTIQRTEQRDSAMYRCASSHGTSGYNEQFFGPGTRLTVL.

The genes are TRBV5-1 and TRBJ1-5, with 7 bases aligning to TRBD1. The CDR3 spans 15 residues. CDR1 and CDR2 from the germline V gene are SGHRS and YFSETQ. V shed 5 bases, J shed 1 base, and the junction held 6 bases outside the gene matches. CDR3 bases: TGCGCCAGCAGACAGGGGATTTTGAGCAATCAGCCCCAGCATTTT. This gives the protein CASRQGILSNQPQHF.

V usage is TRBV2 and J usage is TRBJ1-2; D remains ambiguous. Germline V gene sequence: CDR1 SNHLY, CDR2 FYNNEI. The germline V and J ends were trimmed by 3 bases and 4 bases, with 6 bases remaining between them. This CDR3 has 12 amino acids. The CDR3: CASSEQSYGYTF. The CDR3, as DNA: TGTGCCAGCAGTGAGCAGTCCTATGGCTACACCTTC.

This clone was seen only a few times. V is TRBV30 and J is TRBJ1-3; TRBD1 is a possible D gene (5 bases). Trimming took 3 bases from V and 0 from J, leaving 15 bases between them. Germline-derived CDR1 and CDR2 are GTSNPN and SVGIG (reference sequence). CDR3 length: 16 amino acids. The CDR3 protein is CAWRIKGRSSGNTIYF. The CDR3, as DNA: TGTGCCTGGAGGATAAAGGGGCGTAGCTCTGGAAACACCATATATTTT.

V usage is TRBV19 and J usage is TRBJ2-7; 7 bases line up with TRBD1. Trimming at V came to 3 bases and at J to 1 base, leaving 3 bases not matched to a gene. Germline CDR1 is LNHDA and CDR2 is SQIVND (reference sequence). There are 14 residues in the CDR3. The CDR3 bases are TGTGCCAGTAGTATCCGGACAGGATCCTACGAGCAGTACTTC. It codes for CASSIRTGSYEQYF.

The chain employs TRBV2 and TRBJ2-7; D is undetermined. V gave up 3 bases and J gave up 3 bases, with 9 bases separating them. From germline, CDR1 is SNHLY and CDR2 FYNNEI. The length of the CDR3 is 13 residues. The CDR3 DNA follows: TGTGCCAGCAGTGAGGCGGCGCGCTACGAGCAGTACTTC. Encoded protein: CASSEAARYEQYF.

This clone was seen only a few times. This chain joins TRBV7-3 and TRBJ2-7; D may be TRBD2 (5 bases). The CDR3 loop spans 19 amino acids. With 0 bases removed from V and 0 bases from J, the gap between germline ends came to 21 bases. Germline assignment: CDR1 SGHTA and CDR2 FQGTGA. The CDR3 nucleotides read TGTGCCAGCAGCTTAACGAATCGGGAAACGGGCCCTAGCTCCTACGAGCAGTACTTC. Its translation is CASSLTNRETGPSSYEQYF. Complete variable domain (other parts from reference TRBV7-3 and TRBJ2-7): GAGVSQTPSNKVTEKGKYVELRCDPISGHTALYWYRQSLGQGPEFLIYFQGTGAADDSGLPNDRFFAVRPEGSVSTLKIQRTERGDSAVYLCASSLTNRETGPSSYEQYFGPGTRLTVT.

V gene TRBV10-3 combines with J gene TRBJ1-5, with D hard to call. V was cut by 0 bases and J by 0 bases, with 9 bases left in between. Germline assignment: CDR1 ENHRY and CDR2 SYGVKD. This CDR3 has 16 amino acids. The DNA for the CDR3 is TGTGCCATCAGTGAGTCTGGCCGGGGTAGCAATCAGCCCCAGCATTTT. It translates to CAISESGRGSNQPQHF.

This chain joins TRBV9 and TRBJ2-1; TRBD2 agrees at 12 bases. This CDR3 has 18 residues. The germline gives CDR1 SGDLS, CDR2 YYNGEE. The junction had 14 bases not matched to a gene; V was cut back by 10 bases and J by 0 bases. CDR3 bases: TGTGCCCTTTGGTCGCTAGCGGGAGGGAAAAGCTCCTACAATGAGCAGTTCTTC. Translating gives CALWSLAGGKSSYNEQFF.

This clone has only one observation. The genes are TRBV5-6 and TRBJ2-7; the match to TRBD2 covers 10 bases. V lost 4 bases to trimming and J lost 4 bases; unmatched junction nucleotides: 5. Germline values: CDR1 SGHDT, CDR2 YYEEEE. The length of the CDR3 is 14 residues. The DNA of the CDR3 is TGTGCCAGCAGCAGGGGACTAGCGACATACGAGCAGTACTTC. Translated, it gives CASSRGLATYEQYF.

The V gene is TRBV6-1, the J gene TRBJ2-1, with 8 bases lining up with TRBD2. Per the germline V gene, CDR1 is MNHNS and CDR2 is SASEGT. Trimming took 4 bases from V and 0 from J; bases not matched to a gene: 8. The CDR3 is 17 amino acids. The CDR3 is CASSGTSGRPSYNEQFF. The CDR3 DNA is TGTGCCAGCAGTGGCACTAGCGGAAGACCCTCCTACAATGAGCAGTTCTTC.

The V gene is TRBV7-9, the J gene TRBJ2-5, with a weak D call TRBD2 (6 bases). V was clipped by 6 bases and J by 2 bases, with 13 bases between them. The CDR3 length is 14 residues. From germline, CDR1 is SEHNR and CDR2 FQNEAQ (reference sequence). CDR3 sequence: CASRLNSGQETQYF. DNA for the CDR3: TGTGCCAGCAGGTTAAATAGCGGACAAGAGACCCAGTACTTC.

The chain employs TRBV19 and TRBJ2-5; TRBD2 agrees at 14 bases. This CDR3 contains 17 residues. Losses at the gene ends were 2 bases for V and 5 bases for J; bases not matched to a gene: 7. The germline V gene has CDR1 LNHDA and CDR2 SQIVND (reference sequence). CDR3 region: CASSISGLAGARETQYF. The CDR3 bases are TGTGCCAGTAGTATATCGGGACTAGCGGGAGCAAGGGAGACCCAGTACTTC.

The chain joins TRBV11-2 to TRBJ2-3; TRBD2 aligns across 7 bases. J lost 2 bases, V lost 2 bases, and 7 bases had no gene match. CDR1 and CDR2 (germline): SGHAT, FQNNGV. CDR3 size: 16 residues. The CDR3 region has the DNA TGTGCCAGCAGCTTAAACCTAGCGGAATCCACAGATACGCAGTATTTT. Translated, it gives CASSLNLAESTDTQYF.

The genes are TRBV5-4 and TRBJ2-7; the match to TRBD1 covers 8 bases. V shed 2 bases, J shed 3 bases, and the junction held 7 bases outside the gene matches. Per the germline V gene, CDR1 is SGHNT and CDR2 is YYREEE (reference sequence). The CDR3 contains 15 residues. In DNA form, the CDR3 reads TGTGCCAGCAGCTTAATGCAGGGGGCCGTCTACGAGCAGTACTTC. Its protein product is CASSLMQGAVYEQYF. Full variable domain (missing parts from reference TRBV5-4 and TRBJ2-7): ETGVTQSPTHLIKTRGQQVTLRCSSQSGHNTVSWYQQALGQGPQFIFQYYREEENGRGNFPPRFSGLQFPNYSSELNVNALELDDSALYLCASSLMQGAVYEQYFGPGTRLTVT.

The V gene is TRBV19, the J gene TRBJ1-4, with 7 nucleotides matching TRBD1. Trimming removed 7 bases from V and 4 bases from J; junction bases left unmatched: 9. Germline V gene data show CDR1 as LNHDA and CDR2 as SQIVND (reference sequence). This CDR3 has 15 amino acids. CDR3 sequence reads: CASNPGGGGNEKLFF. CDR3 nucleotide sequence: TGTGCCAGTAATCCAGGGGGAGGAGGTAATGAAAAACTGTTTTTT.